This T cell receptor beta chain was recovered during a study of blood T cell repertoires in COVID-19. This CDR3 has 14 amino acids. Per germline, CDR1 MDHEN and CDR2 SYDVKM. After removal of 7 bases from V and 9 bases from J, the junction contained 10 bases not matched to a gene. Some clones are missing from TCRdb's copy, which holds only in-frame ones; the method was immunoSEQ multiplex PCR. The data contain roughly 260,000 clones, about 90% of them seen just once; the ten biggest clones take up approximately 2.6%. V is TRBV28 and J is TRBJ2-1, with 9 bases identical to TRBD1. Sequencing was done on a sample of peripheral blood. The receptor was isolated from a person under 35 with COVID-19, enrolled during active disease. In DNA, the CDR3 is TGTGCCAGCATCGGTGGGGACAGGGTCGGTGAGCAGTTCTTC. Translation: CASIGGDRVGEQFF.